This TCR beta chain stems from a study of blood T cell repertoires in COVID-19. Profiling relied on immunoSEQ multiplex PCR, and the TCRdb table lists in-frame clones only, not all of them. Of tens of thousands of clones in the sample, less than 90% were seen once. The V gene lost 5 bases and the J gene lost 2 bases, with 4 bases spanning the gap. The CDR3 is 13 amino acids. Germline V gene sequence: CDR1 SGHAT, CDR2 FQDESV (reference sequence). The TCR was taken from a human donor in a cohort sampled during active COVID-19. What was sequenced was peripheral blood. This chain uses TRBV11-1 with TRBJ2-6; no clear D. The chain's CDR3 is CASSPTGANVLTF. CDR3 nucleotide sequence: TGTGCCAGCAGCCCAACTGGGGCCAACGTCCTGACTTTC.